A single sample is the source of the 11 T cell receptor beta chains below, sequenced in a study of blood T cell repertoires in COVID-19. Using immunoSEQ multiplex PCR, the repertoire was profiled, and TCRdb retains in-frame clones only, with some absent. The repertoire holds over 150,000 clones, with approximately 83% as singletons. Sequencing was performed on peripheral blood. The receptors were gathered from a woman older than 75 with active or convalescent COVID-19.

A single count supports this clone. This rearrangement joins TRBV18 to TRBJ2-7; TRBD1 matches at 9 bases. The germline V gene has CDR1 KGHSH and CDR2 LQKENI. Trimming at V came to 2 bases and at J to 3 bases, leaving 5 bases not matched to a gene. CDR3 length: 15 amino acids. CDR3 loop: CASSPGQGKRYEQYF. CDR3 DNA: TGTGCCAGCTCACCAGGACAGGGGAAACGCTACGAGCAGTACTTC. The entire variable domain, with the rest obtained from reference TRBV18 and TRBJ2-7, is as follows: NAGVMQNPRHLVRRRGQEARLRCSPMKGHSHVYWYRQLPEEGLKFMVYLQKENIIDESGMPKERFSAEFPKEGPSILRIQQVVRGDSAAYFCASSPGQGKRYEQYFGPGTRLTVT.

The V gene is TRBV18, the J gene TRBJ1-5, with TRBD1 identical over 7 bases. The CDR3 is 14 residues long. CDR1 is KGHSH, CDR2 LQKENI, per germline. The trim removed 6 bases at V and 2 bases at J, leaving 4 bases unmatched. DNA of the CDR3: TGTGCCAGCTCCCAAGGGGGCGGCAATCAGCCCCAGCATTTT. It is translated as CASSQGGGNQPQHF.

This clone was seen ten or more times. The CDR3 reads CATRSASGANVLTF. CDR3 nucleotides: TGTGCCACCCGATCTGCGTCTGGGGCCAACGTCCTGACTTTC. The chain carries TRBV10-3 and TRBJ2-6; no clear D. Trimming removed 10 bases from V and 1 base from J, with 11 bases in between. Germline CDR1 is ENHRY and CDR2 is SYGVKD. This CDR3 region has 14 residues.

The chain's CDR3 is CASSLYGTGDGYTF. The CDR3 DNA sequence: TGTGCCAGCAGCCTTTACGGGACAGGAGATGGCTACACCTTC. The V and J genes are TRBV3-1 (or the pseudogene TRBV3-2) and TRBJ1-2, with 8 bases that match TRBD1. The CDR3 is 14 residues long. Germline V CDR1 and CDR2: LGHDT, YNNKEL (reference sequence). V shed 4 bases, J shed 6 bases, and the junction held 7 bases outside the gene matches.

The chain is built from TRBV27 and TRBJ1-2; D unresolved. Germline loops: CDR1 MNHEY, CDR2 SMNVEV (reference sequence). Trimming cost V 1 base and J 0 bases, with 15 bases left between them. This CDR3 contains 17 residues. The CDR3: CASSLYGSQQPNYGYTF. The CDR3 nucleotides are TGTGCCAGCAGTTTATATGGCAGCCAACAGCCTAACTATGGCTACACCTTC.

Here the CDR3 DNA reads TGTGCCATTCGACAGGAGAACTATGGCTACACCTTC. Translated: CAIRQENYGYTF. The rearrangement uses TRBV10-3 and TRBJ1-2, with TRBD1 as a possible D gene (6 bases). Trimming left V 9 bases short and J 2 bases short, with 10 bases between. Germline CDR1 reads ENHRY; CDR2 reads SYGVKD. The CDR3 has 12 amino acids.

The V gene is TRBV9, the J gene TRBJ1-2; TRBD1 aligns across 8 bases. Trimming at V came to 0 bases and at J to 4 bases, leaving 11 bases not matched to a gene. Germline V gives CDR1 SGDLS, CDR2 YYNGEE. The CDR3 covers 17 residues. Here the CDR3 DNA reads TGTGCCAGCAGCGTAGGTCTATCGACAGGGGTGAGCTATGGCTACACCTTC. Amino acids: CASSVGLSTGVSYGYTF.

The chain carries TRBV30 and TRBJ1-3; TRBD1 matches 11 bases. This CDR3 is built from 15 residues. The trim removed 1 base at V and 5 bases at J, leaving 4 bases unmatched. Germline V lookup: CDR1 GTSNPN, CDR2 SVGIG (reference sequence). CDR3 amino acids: CAWSARTGGRNTIYF. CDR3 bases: TGTGCCTGGAGTGCCAGGACAGGGGGCCGAAACACCATATATTTT.

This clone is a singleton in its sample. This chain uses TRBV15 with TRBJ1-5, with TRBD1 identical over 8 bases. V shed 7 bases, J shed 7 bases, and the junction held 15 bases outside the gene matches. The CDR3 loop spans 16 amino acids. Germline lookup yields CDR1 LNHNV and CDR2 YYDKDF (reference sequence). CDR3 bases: TGTGCCACCATCCTATTCAAACAGGGGGGATACCAGCCCCAGCATTTT. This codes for CATILFKQGGYQPQHF. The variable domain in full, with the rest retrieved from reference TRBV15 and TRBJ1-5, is DAMVIQNPRYQVTQFGKPVTLSCSQTLNHNVMYWYQQKSSQAPKLLFHYYDKDFNNEADTPDNFQSRRPNTSFCFLDIRSPGLGDTAMYLCATILFKQGGYQPQHFGDGTRLSIL.

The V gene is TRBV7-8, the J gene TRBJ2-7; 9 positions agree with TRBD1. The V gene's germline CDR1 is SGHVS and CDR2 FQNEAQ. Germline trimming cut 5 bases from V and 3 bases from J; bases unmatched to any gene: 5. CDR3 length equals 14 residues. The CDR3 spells CASSQGTGNYEQYF. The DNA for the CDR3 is TGTGCCAGCAGCCAAGGGACAGGGAACTACGAGCAGTACTTC.

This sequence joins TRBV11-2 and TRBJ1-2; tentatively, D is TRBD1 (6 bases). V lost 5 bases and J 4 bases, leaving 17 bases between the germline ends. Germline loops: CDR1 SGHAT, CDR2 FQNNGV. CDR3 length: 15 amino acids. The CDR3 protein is CASSTGTGPAYGYTF. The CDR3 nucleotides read TGTGCCAGCAGCACAGGGACCGGCCCCGCCTATGGCTACACCTTC.